The 22 T cell receptor beta chains below were found in one sample sequenced in a study. TCRdb re-analysed the RT-PCR reads in MiXCR, keeping a single row per CDR3 protein. Seen here are more than 550,000 distinct CDR3 sequences, over 12% observed once, and the top ten hold roughly 3.9%. The sequenced material came from memory CD4+ T cells from blood. These receptors came from a female donor in good health, serving as a healthy control.

This clonotype was seen a handful of times. The rearrangement joins TRBV20-1 to TRBJ2-1; 14 bases fit TRBD2. The junction had 11 bases not matched to a gene; V was cut back by 6 bases and J by 10 bases. Germline loops: CDR1 DFQATT, CDR2 SNEGSKA (reference sequence). This CDR3 has 15 amino acids. CDR3 in DNA: TGCAGTGCCCCCTTGGGGACTAGCGGGAGTAGAGAGCAGTTCTTC. The encoded protein is CSAPLGTSGSREQFF.

The chain links TRBV28 to TRBJ1-6; D possibly corresponds to TRBD1 (6 bases). The CDR3 totals 15 residues. Trimming left V 6 bases short and J 4 bases short, with 13 bases between. Germline V gene data show CDR1 as MDHEN and CDR2 as SYDVKM. The DNA of the CDR3 is TGTGCCAGCAGCCCTCGAGGACAGTATAATTCACCCCTCCACTTT. As protein: CASSPRGQYNSPLHF.

This clonotype was seen a handful of times. The V call is TRBV5-1, the J call TRBJ1-5; weak D call: TRBD1 (5 bases). Germline V gene data show CDR1 as SGHRS and CDR2 as YFSETQ. Trimming pared 5 bases from V and 7 bases from J, leaving 13 bases between. CDR3 size: 13 residues. CDR3 region: CASRRGTGQPQHF. The CDR3 DNA sequence: TGCGCCAGCAGGAGGGGAACAGGACAGCCCCAGCATTTT.

The rearrangement joins TRBV18 to TRBJ2-7; a possible D gene is TRBD1 (6 bases). Between the trimmed V and J ends, which lost 4 bases and 1 base, there was a span of 8 bases. CDR3 length: 13 amino acids. Germline CDR1 and CDR2: KGHSH and LQKENI. For the CDR3, the DNA is TGTGCCAGCTCACAGGGGGTTTCCTACGAGCAGTACTTC. It encodes CASSQGVSYEQYF.

This clonotype was picked up many times. It may be a read error: a sequence one base away is much more abundant. J is TRBJ2-2 and V is TRBV9; D gene unclear. V dropped 3 bases and J dropped 1 base, with 1 base sitting between them. Looked up from germline, CDR1 is SGDLS and CDR2 is YYNGEE. This CDR3 region has 12 residues. The CDR3 loop reads CASSGNTGELFF. The CDR3 coding sequence is TGTGCCAGCAGCGGGAACACCGGGGAGCTGTTTTTT.

This clonotype turned up a few times. The V and J genes are TRBV5-5 and TRBJ1-2; possible D gene TRBD1, 5 bases. This CDR3 is 14 amino acids long. Germline lookup yields CDR1 SGHKS and CDR2 YYEKEE (reference sequence). The V end lost 1 base, the J end lost 6 bases, and 13 bases lay between the germline ends. CDR3 loop: CASSLIGGRDGYTF. The CDR3 DNA reads as TGTGCCAGCAGCTTGATCGGTGGCAGGGATGGCTACACCTTC. The full variable domain, its missing parts supplied by reference TRBV5-5 and TRBJ1-2, is DAGVTQSPTHLIKTRGQQVTLRCSPISGHKSVSWYQQVLGQGPQFIFQYYEKEERGRGNFPDRFSARQFPNYSSELNVNALLLGDSALYLCASSLIGGRDGYTFGSGTRLTVV.

The chain uses TRBV20-1 and TRBJ2-7; 9 bases match TRBD2. Germline lookup yields CDR1 DFQATT and CDR2 SNEGSKA (reference sequence). The trim removed 2 bases at V and 0 bases at J, leaving 8 bases unmatched. The CDR3 is made up of 16 amino acids. This chain's CDR3 is CSARTVAGEFSYEQYF. The CDR3 DNA follows: TGCAGTGCTAGAACGGTAGCGGGGGAGTTCTCCTACGAGCAGTACTTC.

The V gene is TRBV20-1, the J gene TRBJ1-1; D is unresolved. V lost 0 bases and J lost 1, with 9 bases in between. This CDR3 spans 14 amino acids. Germline CDR1 reads DFQATT; CDR2 reads SNEGSKA (reference sequence). The CDR3 loop is CSARDWAGNTEAFF. CDR3 nucleotide sequence: TGCAGTGCTAGAGATTGGGCAGGGAACACTGAAGCTTTCTTT.

This clonotype appeared a few times. The chain couples TRBV27 to TRBJ2-3; D is unclear. There are 13 residues in the CDR3. Germline V gene data show CDR1 as MNHEY and CDR2 as SMNVEV (reference sequence). The V end lost 1 base, the J end lost 12 bases, and 14 bases lay between the germline ends. CDR3 region: CASSLLSLKSQYF. The CDR3 nucleotides read TGTGCCAGCAGTTTATTGTCCCTCAAGTCTCAGTATTTT.

This clonotype was observed at least ten times. V and J are TRBV5-8 and TRBJ2-2, with D perhaps matching TRBD1 or TRBD2 (5 bases each). Trimming pared 3 bases from V and 4 bases from J, leaving 16 bases between. Germline CDR1 and CDR2: SGHTS and YDEGEE. The CDR3 is 16 residues long. CDR3 coding DNA: TGTGCCAGCAGCTGGGGCCCTGGAGGAAGCACCGGGGAGCTGTTTTTT. It is translated as CASSWGPGGSTGELFF.

There are a few counts of this clonotype. The chain links TRBV2 to TRBJ1-1; tentative D call: TRBD1 (5 bases). The CDR3 extends over 16 amino acids. Trimming took off 1 base at V and 6 bases at J, with 18 bases between the two ends. CDR1 is SNHLY, CDR2 FYNNEI, per germline. The CDR3 region is CASSEGSAGMAPEAFF. The CDR3 DNA reads as TGTGCCAGCAGTGAAGGGTCAGCAGGGATGGCCCCTGAAGCTTTCTTT.

The CDR3 nucleotides are TGTGCCAGCAGTTCCCATCAGGGTATCCACGAGCAGTACTTC. Its translation is CASSSHQGIHEQYF. J is TRBJ2-7 and V is TRBV6-6; weak D call: TRBD1 (5 bases). The CDR3 has 14 residues. Germline CDR1 is MNHNY and CDR2 is SVGAGI (reference sequence). Trimming cost V 4 bases and J 5 bases, with 15 bases left between them.

This clonotype was counted ten times or more. The V and J genes are TRBV7-2 and TRBJ1-2; D not resolved. Germline lookup yields CDR1 SGHTA and CDR2 FQGNSA. The V gene lost 1 base and the J gene lost 6 bases, with 12 bases spanning the gap. CDR3 length: 14 amino acids. The CDR3 sequence is CASSLVRELNGYTF. The CDR3 DNA reads as TGTGCCAGCAGCTTAGTGAGGGAGCTGAATGGCTACACCTTC.

This clonotype occurred a few times. A much larger clone lies a single base off, so this may be a read error. This sequence joins TRBV20-1 and TRBJ2-7, with D hard to call. CDR3 length: 12 amino acids. The germline V gene has CDR1 DFQATT and CDR2 SNEGSKA (reference sequence). V was trimmed by 3 bases and J by 2 bases, leaving 8 bases between them. The CDR3, as DNA: TGCAGTGCTAGCGACTTAACCTACGAGCAGTACTTC. As protein: CSASDLTYEQYF.

The chain links TRBV5-6 to TRBJ2-1; D might be TRBD1 (5 bases). The CDR3 runs 16 residues. The V and J ends lost 1 base and 2 bases respectively, with 13 bases between them. Germline CDR1 and CDR2: SGHDT and YYEEEE. The DNA of the CDR3 is TGTGCCAGCAGCTTGTTTATTCAGGGCCCCTACAATGAGCAGTTCTTC. It codes for CASSLFIQGPYNEQFF.

This clonotype was seen only once. The gene calls are TRBV3-1 and TRBJ2-7, with D tentatively TRBD2 (6 bases). The CDR3 is 14 residues long. Trimming stripped 4 bases from V and 5 bases from J, with 15 bases between. Per germline, CDR1 LGHDT and CDR2 YNNKEL (reference sequence). The DNA for the CDR3 is TGTGCCAGCAGCCGAGAACCGACTAGTAACGAGCAGTACTTC. It translates to CASSREPTSNEQYF.

The V call is TRBV20-1, the J call TRBJ1-2; D unclear. V was shortened by 5 bases and J by 3 bases, with 10 bases between the two germline ends. CDR1 and CDR2 from the germline V gene are DFQATT and SNEGSKA (reference sequence). The CDR3 spans 12 residues. CDR3 amino acids: CSAPIGDYGYTF. The DNA of the CDR3 is TGCAGTGCTCCTATAGGAGACTATGGCTACACCTTC.

Ten or more counts support this clonotype. V usage is TRBV20-1 and J usage is TRBJ1-1; no clear D gene. CDR3 size: 17 residues. Between the trimmed V and J ends, which lost 1 base and 1 base, there was a span of 19 bases. CDR1 and CDR2 from the germline V gene are DFQATT and SNEGSKA (reference sequence). The CDR3, as DNA: TGCAGTGCTAGAGGTGTTGGAAGACTTACTAAGAACACTGAAGCTTTCTTT. Its protein product is CSARGVGRLTKNTEAFF.

As concerns this clonotype: The junction and the germline gene differ at one end; a read error may be behind it. Written as DNA, the CDR3 is TGTGCCAGCAGCTTAGGGGGACAGAGACGGGTCTTC. Its protein product is CASSLGGQRRVF. The rearrangement joins TRBV7-2 to TRBJ2-7; 7 nucleotides match TRBD1. Germline CDR1 and CDR2: SGHTA and FQGNSA. The length of the CDR3 is 12 residues.

This clonotype was counted between two and nine times. One end of the junction varies from germline; a read error may be responsible. The chain joins TRBV29-1 to TRBJ2-6; tentatively, D is TRBD1 (5 bases). The germline V gene has CDR1 SQVTM and CDR2 ANQGSEA. This CDR3 region has 16 residues. The CDR3 region has the DNA TGCAGCGTCGAAGGGGCAGGGTCCTCTGGGGCCAACGTCCTGACTTTC. This sequence encodes CSVEGAGSSGANVLTF.

This clonotype has just a few counts. The rearrangement joins TRBV6-6 to TRBJ1-4; 8 bases line up with TRBD1. The CDR3 extends over 15 amino acids. Germline CDR1 is MNHNY and CDR2 is SVGAGI (reference sequence). Trimming took 6 bases from V and 8 from J; bases not matched to a gene: 11. CDR3 nucleotides: TGTGCCAGCAGCCATCCCGGGACAGGAACCGAAAAACTGTTTTTT. Protein: CASSHPGTGTEKLFF.

The chain carries TRBV21-1 and TRBJ2-7. TRBV21-1 is a documented pseudogene. This CDR3 region has 14 residues. CDR3 coding DNA: TGTGCCAGCAGCCCTTATTGGGACTACTACGAGCAGTACTTC. As protein: CASSPYWDYYEQYF.